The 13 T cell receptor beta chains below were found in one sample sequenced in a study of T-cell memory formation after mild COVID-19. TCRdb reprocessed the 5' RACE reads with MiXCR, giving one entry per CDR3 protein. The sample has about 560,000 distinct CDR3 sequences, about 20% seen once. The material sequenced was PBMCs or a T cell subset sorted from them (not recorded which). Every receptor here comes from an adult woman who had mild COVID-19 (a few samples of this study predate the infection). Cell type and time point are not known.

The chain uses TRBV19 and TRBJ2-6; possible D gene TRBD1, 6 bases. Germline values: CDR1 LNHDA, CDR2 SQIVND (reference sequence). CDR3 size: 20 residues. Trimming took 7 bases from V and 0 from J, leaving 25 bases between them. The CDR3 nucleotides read TGTGCCAGTACTCCGGGACATACCCTTCTGGAAGACTCTGGGGCCAACGTCCTGACTTTC. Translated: CASTPGHTLLEDSGANVLTF.

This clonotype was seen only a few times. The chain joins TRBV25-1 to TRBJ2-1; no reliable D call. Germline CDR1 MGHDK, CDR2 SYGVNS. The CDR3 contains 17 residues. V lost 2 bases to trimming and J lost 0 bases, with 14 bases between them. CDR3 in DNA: TGTGCCAGCAGTGAAAGGGCGATCTTGTCCTCCTACAATGAGCAGTTCTTC. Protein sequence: CASSERAILSSYNEQFF.

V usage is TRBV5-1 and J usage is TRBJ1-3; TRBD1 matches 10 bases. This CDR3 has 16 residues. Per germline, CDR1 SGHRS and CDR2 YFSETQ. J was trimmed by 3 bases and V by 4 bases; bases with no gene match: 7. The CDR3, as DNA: TGCGCCAGCAGCCCCCTCGGGACAGGGGTTGGAAACACCATATATTTT. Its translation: CASSPLGTGVGNTIYF.

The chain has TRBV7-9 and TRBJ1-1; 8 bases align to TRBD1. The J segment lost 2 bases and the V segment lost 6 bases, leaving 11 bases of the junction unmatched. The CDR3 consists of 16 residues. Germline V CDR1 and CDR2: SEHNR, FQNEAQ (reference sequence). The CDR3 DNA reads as TGTGCCAGCAGGCCTCAAACAGGGGGGCTTAACACTGAAGCTTTCTTT. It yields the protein CASRPQTGGLNTEAFF.

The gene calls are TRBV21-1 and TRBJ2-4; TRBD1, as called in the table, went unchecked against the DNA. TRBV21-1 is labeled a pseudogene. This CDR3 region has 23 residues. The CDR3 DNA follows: TGTGCCAGCAGCAAAGCCCGGGTTAATGTGGCTCAAATGAAAGCCCTAGCCAAAAACATTCAGTACTTC. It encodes CASSKARVNVAQMKALAKNIQYF.

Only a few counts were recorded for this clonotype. For the CDR3, the DNA is TGTGCCAGCAGCCGGGCCCGAAAAGGGACTTCACCCCTCCACTTT. Translated: CASSRARKGTSPLHF. The genes are TRBV12-3 or TRBV12-4 and TRBJ1-6; TRBD1 might be the D (5 bases). The V end was cut by 6 bases, the J end by 9 bases, with 18 bases between. CDR3 size: 15 residues.

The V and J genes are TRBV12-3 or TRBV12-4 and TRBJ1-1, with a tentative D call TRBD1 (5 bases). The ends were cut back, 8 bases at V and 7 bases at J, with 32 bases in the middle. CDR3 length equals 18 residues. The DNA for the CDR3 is TGTGCCAGCTACTCCAGGGTCATTGAAAAAAGGCACCGGCTTGAAGCTTTCTTT. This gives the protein CASYSRVIEKRHRLEAFF.

CDR3 protein: CASSYTGTTDTQYF. In nucleotides, the CDR3 is TGTGCCAGCAGTTACACCGGGACCACAGATACGCAGTATTTT. The V gene is TRBV6-5, the J gene TRBJ2-3, with D perhaps given as TRBD1 or TRBD2 (5 bases each). The germline V gene encodes CDR1 MNHEY and CDR2 SVGAGI. V lost 2 bases to trimming and J lost 2 bases, with 8 bases between them. CDR3 length: 14 amino acids.

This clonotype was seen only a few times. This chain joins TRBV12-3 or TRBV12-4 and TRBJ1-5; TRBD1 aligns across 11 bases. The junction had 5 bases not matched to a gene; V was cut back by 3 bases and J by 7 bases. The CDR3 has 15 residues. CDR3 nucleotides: TGTGCCAGCAGTTTGGACAGGGGGCGCGACCAGCCCCAGCATTTT. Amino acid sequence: CASSLDRGRDQPQHF.

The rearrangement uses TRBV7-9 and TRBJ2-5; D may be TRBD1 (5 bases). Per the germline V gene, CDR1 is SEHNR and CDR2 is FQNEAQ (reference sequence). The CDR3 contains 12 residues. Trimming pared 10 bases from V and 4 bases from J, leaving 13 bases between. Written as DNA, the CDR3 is TGTGCCACTCGACAGTTTAGAGAGACCCAGTACTTC. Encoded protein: CATRQFRETQYF.

CDR3 sequence: CASSLPGLGNHEQYF. The CDR3 DNA sequence: TGTGCCAGCAGCTTGCCGGGACTAGGGAACCACGAGCAGTACTTC. V gene TRBV5-6 combines with J gene TRBJ2-7; TRBD2 matches 8 bases. The CDR3 length is 15 residues. CDR1 is SGHDT, CDR2 YYEEEE, per germline. J gave up 5 bases and V 1 base, and 8 bases lay outside the gene matches.

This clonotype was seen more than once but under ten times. The CDR3 region is CASSYRGFNQPQHF. The CDR3, as DNA: TGTGCCAGCAGCTACAGGGGATTCAATCAGCCCCAGCATTTT. V is TRBV5-6 and J is TRBJ1-5, with 7 bases identical to TRBD1. From germline, CDR1 is SGHDT and CDR2 YYEEEE. CDR3 size: 14 residues. The V and J ends lost 3 bases and 3 bases, in that order; junction bases with no gene match: 3.

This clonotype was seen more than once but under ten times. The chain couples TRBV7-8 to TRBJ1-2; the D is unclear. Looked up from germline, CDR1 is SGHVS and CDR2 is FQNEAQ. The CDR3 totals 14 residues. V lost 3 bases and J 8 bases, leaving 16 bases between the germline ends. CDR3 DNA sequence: TGTGCCAGCAGCTTTGGGTACGCGGAGGTCGGCTACACCTTC. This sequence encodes CASSFGYAEVGYTF.